The rows below give T cell receptor beta chains drawn from one sample of a study of blood T cell repertoires in COVID-19. Produced via immunoSEQ multiplex PCR; TCRdb's table is partial and in-frame only. The table records some 400,000 clones, about 90% of them present only once. The sample consisted of PBMCs or T cells enriched from blood (not recorded which). These receptors were taken from a man aged 25-45 years who had recovered from COVID-19. Each CDR3 is given with its conserved first and last residue. The D gene is left open where the match is weak. Clone size, where shown, is once, few, many, or a class for clones that have expanded.

>-|-|TRBV27|TRBJ1-1
CASSLGRGNTEAFF
TGTGCCAGCAGTCTGGGGCGGGGGAACACTGAAGCTTTCTTT
>-|TRBD1|TRBV5-5|TRBJ2-2
CASSETGGYSGELFF
TGTGCCAGCAGCGAGACAGGGGGCTATAGCGGGGAGCTGTTTTTT
>once|TRBD1|TRBV7-2|TRBJ1-5
CASSLRQGGNQPQHF
TGTGCCAGCAGCTTAAGACAGGGAGGCAATCAGCCCCAGCATTTT
>-|TRBD1|TRBV30|TRBJ1-5
CAWRGQGGSNQPQHF
TGTGCCTGGAGGGGTCAGGGGGGAAGCAATCAGCCCCAGCATTTT
>-|TRBD2|TRBV2|TRBJ2-3
CASSAEGSGADTQYF
TGTGCCAGCAGCGCCGAGGGGAGCGGGGCAGATACGCAGTATTTT
>-|TRBD1|TRBV18|TRBJ1-5
CASSPGQGNQPQHF
TGTGCCAGCTCACCGGGACAGGGGAATCAGCCCCAGCATTTT
>-|-|TRBV19|TRBJ1-1
CASSTGIGVNTEAFF
TGTGCCAGTTCAACAGGGATTGGGGTGAACACTGAAGCTTTCTTT
>-|-|TRBV18|TRBJ2-6
CASSLGQPDTGANVLTF
TGTGCCAGCTCACTCGGACAGCCCGACACTGGGGCCAACGTCCTGACTTTC
>-|-|TRBV9|TRBJ1-1
CASSPTAMNTEAFF
TGTGCCAGCAGCCCAACAGCCATGAACACTGAAGCTTTCTTT
>few|TRBD1|TRBV7-9|TRBJ2-2
CASSLPFTGVNTGELFF
TGTGCCAGCAGCTTACCCTTTACAGGGGTGAACACCGGGGAGCTGTTTTTT
>-|-|TRBV4-3|TRBJ1-6
CASSQDSGLNSPLHF
TGCGCCAGCAGCCAAGACAGCGGACTAAATTCACCCCTCCACTTT
>-|-|TRBV30|TRBJ1-3
CAWSTGNSGNTIYF
TGTGCCTGGAGCACAGGGAACTCTGGAAACACCATATATTTT
>-|-|TRBV24-1|TRBJ1-6
CATSEIRVGGKGENSPLHF
TGTGCCACCAGTGAAATCCGCGTCGGGGGGAAGGGGGAAAATTCACCCCTCCACTTT
>-|-|TRBV7-2|TRBJ2-7
CASSSDISYEQYF
TGTGCCAGCAGCTCGGACATCTCCTACGAGCAGTACTTC
>-|-|TRBV4-2|TRBJ1-5
CASSQGTVEQPQHF
TGTGCCAGCAGCCAAGGGACAGTCGAACAGCCCCAGCATTTT
>few|TRBD1|TRBV6-2/TRBV6-3|TRBJ1-1
CASSTPGTGPEAFF
TGTGCCAGCAGTACACCCGGGACAGGCCCTGAAGCTTTCTTT
>-|-|TRBV6-5|TRBJ2-1
CASRALAGDEQFF
TGTGCCAGCAGGGCATTGGCAGGTGATGAGCAGTTCTTC
>-|-|TRBV9|TRBJ2-7
CASSVDGSSYEQYF
TGTGCCAGCAGCGTAGATGGCAGCTCCTACGAGCAGTACTTC
>-|-|TRBV5-1|TRBJ1-5
CASSFGSGDRPQHF
TGCGCCAGCAGCTTCGGGAGCGGGGACCGGCCCCAGCATTTT
>-|-|TRBV18|TRBJ2-2
CASSPYHPDSANTGELFF
TGTGCCAGCTCACCGTATCATCCGGACAGCGCGAACACCGGGGAGCTGTTTTTT
>-|TRBD1|TRBV18|TRBJ1-1
CASSPGTGHLNTEAFF
TGTGCCAGCTCACCCGGGACAGGGCATCTGAACACTGAAGCTTTCTTT
>-|-|TRBV7-9|TRBJ2-7
CASSYISGPSSYEQYF
TGTGCCAGCAGTTATATAAGCGGGCCTAGCTCCTACGAGCAGTACTTC
>few|-|TRBV4-1|TRBJ1-2
CASSQTRVDYGYTF
TGCGCCAGCAGCCAAACGCGGGTTGACTATGGCTACACCTTC
>-|-|TRBV10-2|TRBJ2-7
CASISNRYPYEQYF
TGCGCCAGCATTTCAAACAGGTACCCCTACGAGCAGTACTTC
>-|TRBD1|TRBV4-1|TRBJ1-5
CASSQGWDRNQPQHF
TGCGCCAGCAGCCAAGGCTGGGACAGAAATCAGCCCCAGCATTTT
>-|TRBD1|TRBV6-2/TRBV6-3|TRBJ1-6
CASSRSPGQGASPLHF
TGTGCCAGCAGCAGATCCCCGGGACAGGGGGCATCACCCCTCCACTTT
>-|-|TRBV3-1/TRBV3-2|TRBJ1-2
CASRDSYGYTF
TGTGCCAGCAGGGACAGCTATGGCTACACCTTC
>-|TRBD1|TRBV5-1|TRBJ1-1
CASSSQGQGNTEAFF
TGCGCCAGCAGCTCTCAGGGACAGGGAAACACTGAAGCTTTCTTT
>-|TRBD1|TRBV19|TRBJ2-2
CASSLGQGGTGELFF
TGTGCCAGTAGCTTGGGACAGGGCGGGACCGGGGAGCTGTTTTTT
>-|TRBD1|TRBV19|TRBJ1-4
CASKPGQAREKLFF
TGTGCCAGCAAGCCGGGACAGGCCCGGGAAAAACTGTTTTTT
>-|TRBD1|TRBV7-9|TRBJ1-2
CASSRLTGDRAF
TGTGCCAGCAGCCGACTGACCGGGGACAGGGCCTTC
>-|TRBD1|TRBV6-2/TRBV6-3|TRBJ2-2
CASSIIIQGIGGELFF
TGTGCCAGCAGTATCATAATACAGGGGATCGGCGGGGAGCTGTTTTTT
>-|-|TRBV5-8|TRBJ2-7
CASSLGTVKGYEQYF
TGTGCCAGCAGCTTGGGGACAGTTAAGGGCTACGAGCAGTACTTC
>-|TRBD1|TRBV19|TRBJ2-2
CASRDRGRILPGELFF
TGTGCCAGTAGAGACAGGGGGCGAATTCTTCCCGGGGAGCTGTTTTTT
>-|-|TRBV9|TRBJ2-3
CASSVGPREEDTQYF
TGTGCCAGCAGCGTAGGGCCCAGGGAAGAAGATACGCAGTATTTT
>-|TRBD1|TRBV18|TRBJ1-3
CASSQTGDGNTIYF
TGTGCCAGCTCACAGACAGGGGACGGAAACACCATATATTTT
>-|-|TRBV12-2|TRBJ2-3
CASRSTRSLAGETFSSTDTQYF
TGTGCAAGTCGCTCCACCCGGTCACTAGCGGGGGAAACCTTCTCTAGCACAGATACGCAGTATTTT
>-|-|TRBV10-2|TRBJ1-6
CASSRGQSRPSYNSPLHF
TGCGCCAGCAGTCGCGGACAATCCCGACCCTCCTATAATTCACCCCTCCACTTT
>-|-|TRBV30|TRBJ1-2
CAWSVDTGYQHYGYTF
TGTGCCTGGAGTGTAGACACAGGGTATCAACACTATGGCTACACCTTC
>-|-|TRBV3-1/TRBV3-2|TRBJ1-2
CASSQAGDVNYGYTF
TGTGCCAGCAGCCAAGCAGGGGACGTTAACTATGGCTACACCTTC
>-|TRBD1|TRBV19|TRBJ2-7
CASTPSAGGYEQYF
TGTGCCAGTACTCCATCGGCAGGGGGCTACGAGCAGTACTTC
>-|TRBD1|TRBV19|TRBJ2-2
CASSRPTGVTGELFF
TGTGCCAGTAGTAGACCGACAGGGGTCACCGGGGAGCTGTTTTTT
>-|TRBD1|TRBV6-5|TRBJ1-2
CASTSFPGQGNGYTF
TGTGCCAGCACCTCCTTTCCGGGACAGGGGAATGGCTACACCTTC
>-|-|TRBV11-2|TRBJ1-2
CASSLGGGPYGYTF
TGTGCCAGCAGCTTAGGAGGGGGACCCTATGGCTACACCTTC
>-|TRBD1|TRBV6-5|TRBJ2-7
CASSGTGVFYEQYF
TGTGCCAGCAGCGGGACAGGGGTGTTCTACGAGCAGTACTTC
>-|TRBD1|TRBV2|TRBJ2-7
CASRIRDRGYEQYF
TGTGCCAGCAGGATCCGGGACAGGGGCTACGAGCAGTACTTC
>-|-|TRBV30|TRBJ1-1
CAWTSGYGAEAFF
TGTGCCTGGACATCAGGGTATGGAGCTGAAGCTTTCTTT
>-|-|TRBV24-1|TRBJ2-2
CATSEGQGHGELFF
TGTGCCACCAGTGAGGGGCAGGGACACGGGGAGCTGTTTTTT
>once|-|TRBV14|TRBJ2-3
CASSPIFSPTTVDTQYF
TGTGCCAGCAGCCCCATTTTTAGCCCGACTACCGTAGATACGCAGTATTTT
>-|-|TRBV19|TRBJ2-7
CASKDSSYEQYF
TGTGCCAGCAAGGACAGCTCCTACGAGCAGTACTTC
>-|-|TRBV19|TRBJ1-1
CASREGIRLKRAFF
TGTGCCAGTAGGGAGGGAATACGGCTGAAAAGAGCTTTCTTT
>once|-|TRBV15|TRBJ2-7
CATSGPDYEQYF
TGTGCCACCAGCGGGCCGGACTACGAGCAGTACTTC
>-|TRBD1|TRBV6-1|TRBJ1-2
CASSEALTGPNYGYTF
TGTGCCAGCAGTGAAGCGTTGACAGGGCCCAACTATGGCTACACCTTC
>-|TRBD2|TRBV11-2|TRBJ2-3
CASSLKGLAGVTDTQYF
TGTGCCAGCAGCTTAAAGGGACTAGCGGGGGTAACAGATACGCAGTATTTT
>-|TRBD2|TRBV7-2|TRBJ2-2
CASSFGGGANTGELFF
TGTGCCAGCAGCTTTGGCGGGGGGGCGAACACCGGGGAGCTGTTTTTT
>-|-|TRBV5-4|TRBJ1-2
CASSLLQVGYTF
TGTGCCAGCAGCTTGTTGCAGGTGGGCTACACCTTC
>few|TRBD1|TRBV2|TRBJ2-2
CASRPGTANTGELFF
TGTGCCAGCAGGCCCGGGACAGCAAACACCGGGGAGCTGTTTTTT
>once|TRBD1|TRBV7-9|TRBJ2-1
CASSRTGGSYNEQFF
TGTGCCAGCAGCCGGACAGGGGGCTCCTACAATGAGCAGTTCTTC
>-|TRBD1|TRBV11-2|TRBJ1-2
CASSFRDRWYGYTF
TGTGCCAGCAGCTTCCGGGACAGGTGGTATGGCTACACCTTC